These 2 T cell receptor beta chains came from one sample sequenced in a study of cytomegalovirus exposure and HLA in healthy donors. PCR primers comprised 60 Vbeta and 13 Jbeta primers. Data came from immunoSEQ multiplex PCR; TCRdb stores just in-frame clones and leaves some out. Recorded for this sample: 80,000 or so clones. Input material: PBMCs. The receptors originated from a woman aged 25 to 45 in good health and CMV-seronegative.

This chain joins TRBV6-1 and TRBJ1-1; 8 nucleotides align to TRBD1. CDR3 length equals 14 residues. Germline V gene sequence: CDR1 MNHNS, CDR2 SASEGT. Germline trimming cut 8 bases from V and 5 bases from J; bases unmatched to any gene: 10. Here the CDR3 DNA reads TGTGCCAGCCTTAGAGGACAGGGTGGGACTGAAGCTTTCTTT. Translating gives CASLRGQGGTEAFF.

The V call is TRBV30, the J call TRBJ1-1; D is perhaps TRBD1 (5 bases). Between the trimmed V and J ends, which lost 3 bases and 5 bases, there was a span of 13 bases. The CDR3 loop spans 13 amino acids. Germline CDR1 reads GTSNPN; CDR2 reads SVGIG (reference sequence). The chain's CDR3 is CAWRVGGATEAFF. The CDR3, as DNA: TGTGCCTGGAGGGTAGGCGGGGCGACTGAAGCTTTCTTT.